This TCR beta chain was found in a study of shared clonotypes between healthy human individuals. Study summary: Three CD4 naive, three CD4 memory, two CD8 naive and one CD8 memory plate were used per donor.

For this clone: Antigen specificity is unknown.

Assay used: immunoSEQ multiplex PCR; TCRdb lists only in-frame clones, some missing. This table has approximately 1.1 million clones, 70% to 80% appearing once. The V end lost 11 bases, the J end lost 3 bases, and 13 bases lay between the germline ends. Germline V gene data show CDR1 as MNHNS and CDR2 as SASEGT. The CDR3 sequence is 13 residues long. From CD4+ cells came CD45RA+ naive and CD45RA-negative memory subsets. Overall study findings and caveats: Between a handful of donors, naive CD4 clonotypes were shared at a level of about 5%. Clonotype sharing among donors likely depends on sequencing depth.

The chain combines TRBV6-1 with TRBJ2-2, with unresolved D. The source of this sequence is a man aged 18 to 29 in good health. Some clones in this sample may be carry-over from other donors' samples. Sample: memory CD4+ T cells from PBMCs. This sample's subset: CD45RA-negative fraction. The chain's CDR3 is CAATQIYTGELFF. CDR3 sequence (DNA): TGTGCCGCTACCCAAATATACACCGGGGAGCTGTTTTTT.